This record looks at one TCR beta chain sequence and its context. Its antigen is currently not known. No much larger clone is present one base from it, and per-base qualities are unavailable. The data belong to a study of radiotherapy plus CTLA-4 blockade in lung cancer (dated by TCRdb to 2016 to 2019). Concerning the study at large: Objective responses occurred in 15% to 20% of enrolled patients, and about 30% achieved disease control.

Receptors were amplified or captured by the immunoSEQ multiplex PCR assay. Sourced from immuneACCESS, this table was stored by TCRdb with only in-frame sequences that have V and J called. A share of the clones is absent; for the studies checked, an unresolved V gene accounts for under half, and the remainder has no known explanation. The sample table records 90,000 or so clones; 83% of these occur just once. Just over 0.8% of the sample is taken by the ten largest. From the cysteine through the phenylalanine, the CDR3 covers 15 amino acids. Only CDR3 DNA remains: 45 bases, in frame from the first base. Germline trimming amounts to 6 bases on V and 1 base on J, with 4 as the count of junction bases outside the gene matches. CDR1 and CDR2, per the germline V gene, are SGHDN and FVKESK. Study-level results and caveats: Increased serum interferon-beta after radiation, together with early dynamic changes in blood T cell clones, were reported to be the strongest predictors of response. After treatment with radiotherapy and ipilimumab, TCR clones that originated in tumors expanded in peripheral blood.

Focal radiation therapy combined with CTLA-4 blockade (ipilimumab) was tested in patients with chemo-refractory metastatic non-small-cell lung cancer. The sequence is built from TRBV14 and TRBJ2-3; TRBD2 agrees with 10 junctional bases. Sample: peripheral blood, taken from a patient treated with radiotherapy plus ipilimumab. The sequence was collected from a human donor with non-small cell lung cancer who had stable disease on radiotherapy plus ipilimumab. CDR3 region: CASSQSGRGTDTQYF. The DNA reads TGTGCCAGCAGTCAGAGCGGGAGGGGCACAGATACGCAGTATTTT.